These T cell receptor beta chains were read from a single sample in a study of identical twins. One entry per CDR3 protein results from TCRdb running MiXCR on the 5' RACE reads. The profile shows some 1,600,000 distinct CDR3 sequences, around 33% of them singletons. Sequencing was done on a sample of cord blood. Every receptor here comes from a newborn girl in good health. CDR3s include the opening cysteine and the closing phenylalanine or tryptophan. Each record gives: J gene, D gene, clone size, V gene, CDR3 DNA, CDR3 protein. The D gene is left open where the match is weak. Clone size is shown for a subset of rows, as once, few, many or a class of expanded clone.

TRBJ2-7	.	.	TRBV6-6	TGTGCCAGCAGTAACCGACAGCCGACCTACGAGCAGTACTTC	CASSNRQPTYEQYF
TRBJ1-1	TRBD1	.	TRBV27	TGTGCCAGTATCCGGGAACAGGGGAAGGACACTGAAGCTTTCTTT	CASIREQGKDTEAFF
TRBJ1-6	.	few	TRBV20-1	TGCAGCTCCGTGATGGCAGCCAATTCACCCCTCCACTTT	CSSVMAANSPLHF
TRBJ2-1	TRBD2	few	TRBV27	TGTGCCAGCAGTCTGGTAGCGGGAGTCAAGTTCTTC	CASSLVAGVKFF
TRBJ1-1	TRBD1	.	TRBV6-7	TGTGCCAGCAGTTACTCGACTTCTATTAGGGGGCATACTGAAGCTTTCTTT	CASSYSTSIRGHTEAFF
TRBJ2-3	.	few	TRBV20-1	TGCAGTGCTAGGGCTAGCGAAGGGCAGTATTTT	CSARASEGQYF
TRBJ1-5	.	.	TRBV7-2	TGTGCCAGCAGCCCTGCGGGTAACTCTGCTGGCAATCAGCCCCAGCATTTT	CASSPAGNSAGNQPQHF
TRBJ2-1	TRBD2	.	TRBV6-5	TGTGCCAGCAGTGTAACGGGACTAGCGTCGAATGAGCAGTTCTTC	CASSVTGLASNEQFF
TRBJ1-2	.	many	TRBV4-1	TGCGCCAGCAGCCAAGTCTTATCGGGGTATGGCTACACCTTC	CASSQVLSGYGYTF
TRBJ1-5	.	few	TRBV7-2	TGTGCCAGCAGCTCTGAGGTCGGGCCCCAGCATTTT	CASSSEVGPQHF
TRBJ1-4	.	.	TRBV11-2	TGTGCCAGCAGCCCCCCGGGCCGAGAAAAACTGTTTTTT	CASSPPGREKLFF
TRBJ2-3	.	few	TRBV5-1	TGCGCCAGCAGCTTGGGGACGTACAGTTCCTCAGATACGCAGTATTTT	CASSLGTYSSSDTQYF
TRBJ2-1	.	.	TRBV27	TGTGCCAGCACCCCAAACAGATATTACAATGAGCAGTTCTTC	CASTPNRYYNEQFF
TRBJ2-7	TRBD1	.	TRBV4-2	TGTGCCAGCAGCCTAACGACAGGGACCTACAATGAGCAGTACTTC	CASSLTTGTYNEQYF
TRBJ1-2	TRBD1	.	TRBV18	TGTGCCAGCTCACCACTGGGGACAGGGTCGAACTATGGCTACACCTTC	CASSPLGTGSNYGYTF
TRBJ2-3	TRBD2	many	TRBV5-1	TGTGCCAGCAGTTTTACTAGCGGGAGCACAGATACGCAGTATTTT	CASSFTSGSTDTQYF
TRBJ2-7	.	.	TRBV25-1	TGTGCCAGCAGTGAATATATTCTGGGGGCCGAGCAGTACTTC	CASSEYILGAEQYF
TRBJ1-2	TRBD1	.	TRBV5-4	TGTGCCAGCAGCTCAGGTCAACAGGGGAACTATGGCTACACCTTC	CASSSGQQGNYGYTF
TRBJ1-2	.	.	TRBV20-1	TGCAGTGCTAGGGGGGCCAACTACTATGGCTACACCTTC	CSARGANYYGYTF
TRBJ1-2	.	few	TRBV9	TGTGCCAGCAGCGTAGTAGGGGGAAGATGGAATGGCTACACCTTC	CASSVVGGRWNGYTF
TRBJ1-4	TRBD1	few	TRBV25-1	TGTGCCAGCAGTGGGGGACAGGGCTTATTAGGTGAAAAACTGTTTTTT	CASSGGQGLLGEKLFF
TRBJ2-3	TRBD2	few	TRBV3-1	TGTGCCAGCAGCCTTAGACTAGCGGGGAATACAAATACGCAGTATTTT	CASSLRLAGNTNTQYF
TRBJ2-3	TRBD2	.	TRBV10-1	TGCGCCAGCAGTGGAAAGCGGGGGGGCACAGATACGCAGTATTTT	CASSGKRGGTDTQYF
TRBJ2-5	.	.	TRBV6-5	TGTGCCAGCAGCCCCCTAGCTACCGGAGAGACCCAGTACTTC	CASSPLATGETQYF
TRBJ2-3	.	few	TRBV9	TGTGCCAGCAGCGCGGGACCCTTAACAGATACGCAGTATTTT	CASSAGPLTDTQYF
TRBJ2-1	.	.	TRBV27	TGTGCCAGCAGTCCCATTCTACACAATGAGCAGTTCTTC	CASSPILHNEQFF
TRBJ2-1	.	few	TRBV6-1	TGTGCCTCACAGTGGAGGGAAGGGGTCTCCTACAATGAGCAGTTCTTC	CASQWREGVSYNEQFF
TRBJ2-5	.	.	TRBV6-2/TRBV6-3	TGTGCCAGCACCCAGAGGGGCCAAGAGACCCAGTACTTC	CASTQRGQETQYF
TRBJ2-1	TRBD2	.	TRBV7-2	TGTGCCAGCTTGAATCTAGCGGGAGTTGGGAATGAGCAGTTCTTC	CASLNLAGVGNEQFF
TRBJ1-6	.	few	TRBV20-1	TGCAGTGCTAGGAGGGGAAGCCCCTATAATTCACCCCTCCACTTT	CSARRGSPYNSPLHF
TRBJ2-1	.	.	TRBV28	TGTGCCAGCAGTTCCACATTCAGCTCCTACAATGAGCAGTTCTTC	CASSSTFSSYNEQFF
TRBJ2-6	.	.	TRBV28	TGTGCCAGCAGTTTATCCCACAGCTCTGGGGCCAACGTCCTGACTTTC	CASSLSHSSGANVLTF
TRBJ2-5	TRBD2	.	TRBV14	TGTGCCAGCAGCCAAGCACTAGCGGGGGAGTACGAACAGTACTTC	CASSQALAGEYEQYF
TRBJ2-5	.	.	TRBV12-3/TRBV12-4	TGTGCCAGCAGTTTACCCACTAGAGGAGAGACCCAGTACTTC	CASSLPTRGETQYF
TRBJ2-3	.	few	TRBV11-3	TGTGCCAGCAGCTCCGGGGTTCTGAGCACAGATACGCAGTATTTT	CASSSGVLSTDTQYF
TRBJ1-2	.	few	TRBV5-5	TGTGCCAGCAGCTTGGAGGGCAGCTCTAACTATGGCTACACCTTC	CASSLEGSSNYGYTF
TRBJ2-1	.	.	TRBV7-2	TGTGCCAGCAGCTTACCGGAATTCTACAATGAGCAGTTCTTC	CASSLPEFYNEQFF
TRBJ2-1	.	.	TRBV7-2	TGTGCCAGCAGCTTAGGGGGTGGAGAGACCCAGTTCTTC	CASSLGGGETQFF
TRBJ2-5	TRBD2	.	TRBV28	TGTGCCAGCTCGCGACTAGCCTGGGAGACCCAGTACTTC	CASSRLAWETQYF
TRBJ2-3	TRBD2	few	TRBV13	TGTGCCAGCAGCTTATTGATAGGGCGGGAGATCGCAGATACGCAGTATTTT	CASSLLIGREIADTQYF
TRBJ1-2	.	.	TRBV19	TGTGCCAGTAGAACCGGGACTACCTATGGCTACACCTTC	CASRTGTTYGYTF
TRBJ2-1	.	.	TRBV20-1	TGCAGTGCTAGAGATCGGCGGGCTGCCGCAACCTACGAGCAGTTCTTC	CSARDRRAAATYEQFF
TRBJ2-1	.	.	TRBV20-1	TGCGGTGCAGAGCCCGGGAATTACAATGAGCAGTTCTTC	CGAEPGNYNEQFF
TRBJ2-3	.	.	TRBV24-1	TGTGCCATCCGAAAAACTAGCACAGATACGCAGTATTTT	CAIRKTSTDTQYF
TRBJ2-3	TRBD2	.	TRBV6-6	TGTGCCAGCAGTTACTCAGCGGGGCAAAATACGCAGTATTTT	CASSYSAGQNTQYF
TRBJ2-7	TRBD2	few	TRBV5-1	TGCGCCAGCAGACCACTCCTAGCGGGAGTGGGGCCTTCCTACGAGCAGTACTTC	CASRPLLAGVGPSYEQYF
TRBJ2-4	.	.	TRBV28	TGTGCCAGCAGTTTTGGGCTACCTGTCCGCAGCATTCAGTACTTC	CASSFGLPVRSIQYF
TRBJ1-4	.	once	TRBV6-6	TGTGCCAGCAGAGGCTCCGTAAATGAAAAACTGTTTTTT	CASRGSVNEKLFF
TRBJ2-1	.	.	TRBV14	TGTGCCAGCAGCCAAGGAGATTTGTGGGGTGAGCAGTTCTTC	CASSQGDLWGEQFF
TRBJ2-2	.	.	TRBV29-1	TGCAGCGTTGGGGTCAAGAACACCGGGGAGCTGTTTTTT	CSVGVKNTGELFF
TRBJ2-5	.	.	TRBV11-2	TGTGCCAGCAGCTTAGATCTGGTGGAGGGCTATGTTCAGTCGGGGACCCAGTACTTC	CASSLDLVEGYVQSGTQYF
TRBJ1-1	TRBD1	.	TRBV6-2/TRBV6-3	TGTGCCAGCAGCAACCGGGACAGGGGAGGGAACACTGAAGCTTTCTTT	CASSNRDRGGNTEAFF
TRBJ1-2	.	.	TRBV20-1	TGCAGTGAAACCTCCTATGGCTACACCTTC	CSETSYGYTF
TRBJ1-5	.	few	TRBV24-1	TGTGCCACCAGTCGTTGGGGAAATCAGCCCCAGCATTTT	CATSRWGNQPQHF
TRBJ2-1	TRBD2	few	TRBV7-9	TGTGCCAGCAGTTGGTGGGGGGGATACAATGAGCAGTTCTTC	CASSWWGGYNEQFF